This note documents a single TCR beta chain sequence. This sample stems from a study of CD8+ T cells in alopecia areata. RNA, once extracted, was reverse transcribed into cDNA for use as the sequencing template. Generated by immunoSEQ multiplex PCR, the TCRdb table keeps only in-frame clones and is missing some. The table shows more than 130,000 clones, with 65% to 90% occurring only once. The treatment was: oral pan-JAK inhibitor, 5-10 mg twice daily. Germline-derived CDR1 and CDR2 are PRHDT and FYEKMQ (reference sequence). This CDR3 comprises 17 residues. The J segment lost 0 bases and the V segment lost 0 bases, leaving 6 bases of the junction unmatched.

The chain recombines TRBV13 with TRBJ2-7; TRBD1 agrees at 9 bases. This sample comprised CD8+ T cells sorted from blood, obtained at week 4, from a patient treated with tofacitinib. The receptor was derived from a human donor with alopecia areata. The CDR3 coding sequence is TGTGCCAGCAGCTTAGGCCTAAGGGACAGGGTCTCCTACGAGCAGTACTTC. It encodes CASSLGLRDRVSYEQYF.